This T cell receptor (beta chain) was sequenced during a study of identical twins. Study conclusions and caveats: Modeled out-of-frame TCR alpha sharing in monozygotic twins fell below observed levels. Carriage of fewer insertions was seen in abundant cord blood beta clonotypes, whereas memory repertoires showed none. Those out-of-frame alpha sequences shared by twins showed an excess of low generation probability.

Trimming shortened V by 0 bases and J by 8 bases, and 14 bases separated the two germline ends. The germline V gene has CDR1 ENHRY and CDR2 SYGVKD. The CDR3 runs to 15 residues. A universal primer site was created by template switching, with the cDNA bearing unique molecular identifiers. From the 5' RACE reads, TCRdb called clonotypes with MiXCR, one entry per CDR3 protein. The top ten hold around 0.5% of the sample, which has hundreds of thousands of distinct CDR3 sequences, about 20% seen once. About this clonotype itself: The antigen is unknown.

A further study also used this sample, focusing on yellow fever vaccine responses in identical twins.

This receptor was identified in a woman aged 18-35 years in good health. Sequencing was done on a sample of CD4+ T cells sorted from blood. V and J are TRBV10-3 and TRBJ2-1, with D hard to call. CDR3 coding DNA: TGTGCCATCAGTGAGTCAACCCTTAATGGCGATGAGCAGTTCTTC. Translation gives CAISESTLNGDEQFF.